Listed here is a single T cell receptor beta chain. The record originates from a study of blood T cell repertoires in COVID-19. Study at large: The United States, Italy and Spain were the sources of the acute and convalescent COVID-19 samples.

This study enrolled people aged roughly 18 to 90 from about 24 US geographic areas. Cohort allocation depended upon clinical history that participants reported. In the authors' methods: Nucleated cell number was recorded as an estimate derived from reference gene primer amplification. Using immunoSEQ multiplex PCR, the repertoire was profiled, and TCRdb retains in-frame clones only, with some absent. That table is the source of V, J and clone size, and D and trimming were worked out from the DNA. The table records fewer than 500,000 clones, more than 75% of them present only once. The TCR sequence derives from a woman aged 25 to 39 with acute COVID-19. What was sequenced was PBMCs or T cells enriched from blood (not recorded which).

In nucleotides, the CDR3 is TGTGCCAGCAGTCGACAGGGTTCCAGTCAGCCCCAGCATTTT. As protein: CASSRQGSSQPQHF. This chain connects TRBV2 to TRBJ1-5, with TRBD1 matching over 7 bases. CDR1 is SNHLY and CDR2 is FYNNEI in the germline V gene. There are 14 residues in the CDR3. Losses at the gene ends were 5 bases for V and 6 bases for J; bases not matched to a gene: 7. Supplemented by reference TRBV2 and TRBJ1-5, the full variable domain reads EPEVTQTPSHQVTQMGQEVILRCVPISNHLYFYWYRQILGQKVEFLVSFYNNEISEKSEIFDDQFSVERPDGSNFTLKIRSTKLEDSAMYFCASSRQGSSQPQHFGDGTRLSIL.